This T cell receptor (beta chain) was retrieved from a study of cytomegalovirus exposure and HLA in healthy donors. General study points: One cluster of highly shared sequence variants probably arose as a sequencing artifact. Analyses of presence/absence relied on an assumption of roughly uniform sequencing depth across donors. Later, TCR association rates were found to vary by HLA locus, highest for DRB1 and lowest for HLA-C. In a later analysis, compared with equally common non-associated chains, HLA-associated beta chains were more expanded.

The germline CDR1 and CDR2 sequences are ENHRY and SYGVKD. Germline trimming cut 3 bases from V and 4 bases from J; bases unmatched to any gene: 7. There are 16 residues in the CDR3. Comments on this clone: The antigen is unknown.

The PCR made use of 60 Vbeta and 13 Jbeta primers. Repertoires were generated with immunoSEQ multiplex PCR, while TCRdb's copy carries only in-frame clones and drops some. The table includes some 140,000 clones, around 80% detected once. The receptor comes from a man younger than 40 in good health. The J gene is TRBJ1-3, the V gene TRBV10-3; the match to TRBD1 covers 9 bases. Sequencing was carried out using PBMCs. The CDR3 here is CAISDHETGGGNTIYF. CDR3 nucleotide sequence: TGTGCCATCAGTGACCACGAAACAGGGGGCGGAAACACCATATATTTT.